Listed here are 30 T cell receptor beta chains from one sample, sequenced in a study of CD8 T cells in ankylosing spondylitis. TCRdb re-derived calls from the 5' RACE reads in MiXCR, one entry per CDR3 protein. This sample has almost 400,000 distinct CDR3 sequences; around 20% occur once, and the top ten carry roughly a sixth. Study results and limitations: Seemingly characteristic of ankylosing spondylitis blood was a TCR beta motif consisting of about 8 highly homologous variants.

Antigens for these TCRs are unknown. The sample comprised blood, either unsorted or a sorted T cell fraction (not recorded which). All receptors derive from a male donor with ankylosing spondylitis.

V is TRBV20-1 and J is TRBJ2-2; 7 bases line up with TRBD2. Per germline, CDR1 DFQATT and CDR2 SNEGSKA (reference sequence). CDR3 size: 15 residues. The V gene end was trimmed by 6 bases and the J gene end by 4 bases; junction bases not matched to a gene: 11. CDR3 DNA sequence: TGCAGTGCCACCAAGCCGGGGGGAACCACCGGGGAGCTGTTTTTT. As protein: CSATKPGGTTGELFF.

This clonotype was recorded a few times. The rearrangement uses TRBV5-1 and TRBJ2-1, with TRBD2 matching 12 bases. V lost 1 base, J lost 3 bases, and 5 bases stayed unmatched. CDR3 length: 17 amino acids. Germline lookup yields CDR1 SGHRS and CDR2 YFSETQ. The CDR3 spells CASSLMASGRGYNEQFF. The CDR3 nucleotides are TGCGCCAGCAGCTTGATGGCTAGCGGGAGGGGCTACAATGAGCAGTTCTTC.

This clonotype was detected ten times or more. V usage is TRBV5-1 and J usage is TRBJ2-5, with 12 positions matching TRBD2. V was pared by 2 bases and J by 4 bases, with 6 bases of the junction left unmatched. This CDR3 has 16 residues. Germline CDR1 SGHRS, CDR2 YFSETQ. DNA of the CDR3: TGCGCCAGCAGCTTCGGACTAGCGGGATTCTCAGAGACCCAGTACTTC. It specifies CASSFGLAGFSETQYF. Using reference TRBV5-1 and TRBJ2-5 for the parts outside the CDR3, the full variable domain is KAGVTQTPRYLIKTRGQQVTLSCSPISGHRSVSWYQQTPGQGLQFLFEYFSETQRNKGNFPGRFSGRQFSNSRSEMNVSTLELGDSALYLCASSFGLAGFSETQYFGPGTRLLVL.

This clonotype was seen a handful of times. V and J are TRBV3-1 and TRBJ2-1; 9 nucleotides line up with TRBD2. Per germline, CDR1 LGHDT and CDR2 YNNKEL (reference sequence). Germline trimming cut 1 base from V and 10 bases from J; bases unmatched to any gene: 5. The CDR3 is 14 residues long. The CDR3 nucleotides are TGTGCCAGCAGCCAAGTAAGGACTAGCGTCGAGCAGTTCTTC. Protein product: CASSQVRTSVEQFF.

This clonotype was seen only a few times. The chain uses TRBV30 and TRBJ2-7; 15 bases are a match to TRBD2. V was pared by 1 base and J by 7 bases, with 5 bases of the junction left unmatched. Germline V gives CDR1 GTSNPN, CDR2 SVGIG (reference sequence). There are 15 residues in the CDR3. The CDR3 nucleotides read TGTGCCTGGAGTGGGACTAGCGGGAGGGCCTGGGAGCAGTACTTC. As protein: CAWSGTSGRAWEQYF.

This chain links TRBV4-3 with TRBJ1-2, with D possibly TRBD1 on 5 matching bases. Germline V gene data show CDR1 as LGHNA and CDR2 as YSLEER. The V end was cut by 0 bases, the J end by 10 bases, with 12 bases between. The CDR3 is made up of 13 amino acids. The CDR3 is CASSQDSQGPYTF. CDR3 bases: TGCGCCAGCAGCCAAGATAGCCAGGGCCCCTACACCTTC.

This clonotype turned up a few times. The chain is built from TRBV15 and TRBJ2-3, with 8 bases fitting TRBD1. The J segment lost 2 bases and the V segment lost 3 bases, leaving 4 bases of the junction unmatched. Germline lookup yields CDR1 LNHNV and CDR2 YYDKDF (reference sequence). The CDR3 covers 15 residues. The CDR3: CATSSRDRNTDTQYF. The CDR3 bases are TGTGCCACCAGCAGCCGGGACAGGAACACAGATACGCAGTATTTT.

This chain links TRBV20-1 with TRBJ1-5; D is undetermined. Germline V gives CDR1 DFQATT, CDR2 SNEGSKA (reference sequence). CDR3 length: 13 residues. V lost 7 bases and J lost 3, with 13 bases in between. The CDR3 nucleotides read TGCAGTGGGGCGGAAACTTTCAATCAGCCCCAGCATTTT. Translating gives CSGAETFNQPQHF.

This clonotype was counted between two and nine times. The chain has TRBV11-2 and TRBJ1-4; D gene uncertain. Germline CDR1 SGHAT, CDR2 FQNNGV. V was cut by 5 bases and J by 8 bases, with 15 bases left in between. The CDR3 has 14 residues. The CDR3 DNA reads TGTGCCAGCAGCGCTTACACTTTGGGGGAAAAACTGTTTTTT. Residues: CASSAYTLGEKLFF.

The chain carries TRBV4-2 and TRBJ1-5; no firm D call. V lost 1 base and J lost 7, with 20 bases in between. This CDR3 spans 17 amino acids. Per the germline V gene, CDR1 is LGHNA and CDR2 is YNFKEQ. The CDR3 sequence: CASSQVAGQGQNQPQHF. CDR3 nucleotides: TGTGCCAGCAGCCAAGTGGCCGGGCAAGGGCAAAACCAGCCCCAGCATTTT.

The rearrangement uses TRBV19 and TRBJ1-5; 9 nucleotides agree with TRBD1. J lost 4 bases, V lost 5 bases, and 0 bases had no gene match. CDR3 size: 13 residues. The germline V gene encodes CDR1 LNHDA and CDR2 SQIVND (reference sequence). The CDR3 here is CASSGTGNQPQHF. The DNA of the CDR3 is TGTGCCAGTAGTGGGACAGGGAATCAGCCCCAGCATTTT.

The rearrangement uses TRBV12-3 or TRBV12-4 and TRBJ2-1; 8 bases map to TRBD1. V gave up 5 bases and J gave up 2 bases; unmatched junction bases: 8. The CDR3 extends over 16 amino acids. The CDR3 DNA follows: TGTGCCAGCAGTGACTTCGACAGGGGACCCTACAATGAGCAGTTCTTC. Amino acids: CASSDFDRGPYNEQFF.

In DNA, the CDR3 is TGCAGTGCTGGTTTACAGCACCTAGCGGGAGTTCAAAATGAGCAGTTCTTC. This sequence encodes CSAGLQHLAGVQNEQFF. The genes are TRBV20-1 and TRBJ2-1; 10 bases match TRBD2. Per germline, CDR1 DFQATT and CDR2 SNEGSKA (reference sequence). Trimming at V came to 5 bases and at J to 7 bases, leaving 17 bases not matched to a gene. The CDR3 has 17 residues.

The CDR3 protein is CASSLGSGAGGYEQYF. CDR3 DNA: TGTGCCAGCAGCTTAGGTTCAGGGGCTGGGGGGTACGAGCAGTACTTC. The chain uses TRBV7-2 and TRBJ2-7; D tentatively fits TRBD1 or TRBD2 (6 bases each). The CDR3 has 16 residues. Germline V gene lookup returns CDR1 SGHTA and CDR2 FQGNSA. Trimming removed 1 base at V and 4 bases at J, with 17 bases between.

This clonotype turned up a few times. V gene TRBV20-1 combines with J gene TRBJ2-1; 11 positions match TRBD2. J gave up 5 bases and V 5 bases, and 11 bases lay outside the gene matches. Germline V gene data show CDR1 as DFQATT and CDR2 as SNEGSKA (reference sequence). The CDR3 sequence is 16 residues long. The CDR3 loop is CSASPGTSGTNNEQFF. For the CDR3, the DNA is TGCAGTGCTTCTCCCGGGACTAGCGGAACCAACAATGAGCAGTTCTTC.

The genes are TRBV10-2 and TRBJ2-2, with D unclear. The CDR3 has 14 amino acids. Trimming pared 4 bases from V and 0 bases from J, leaving 6 bases between. The germline V gene encodes CDR1 WSHSY and CDR2 SAAADI. CDR3 DNA: TGCGCCAGCAGTGGGCTAGCGAACACCGGGGAGCTGTTTTTT. It translates to CASSGLANTGELFF.

The gene calls are TRBV29-1 and TRBJ2-7; the match to TRBD2 covers 8 bases. The CDR3 covers 13 residues. Per germline, CDR1 SQVTM and CDR2 ANQGSEA. J gave up 2 bases and V 4 bases, and 4 bases lay outside the gene matches. The CDR3 DNA reads as TGCAGCGTTGTGAGCGGGGGAACCTACGAGCAGTACTTC. Encoded protein: CSVVSGGTYEQYF.

This clonotype came up a few times. The V and J genes are TRBV30 and TRBJ2-7; TRBD2 agrees at 7 bases. There are 13 residues in the CDR3. Germline-derived CDR1 and CDR2 are GTSNPN and SVGIG (reference sequence). J was trimmed by 3 bases and V by 2 bases; bases with no gene match: 4. The CDR3 sequence: CAWSLERDYEQYF. The CDR3 DNA sequence: TGTGCCTGGAGTCTTGAGCGGGACTACGAGCAGTACTTC.

In DNA, the CDR3 is TGTGCCAGCAGTTGGACAGACGGTGACAATGAGCAGTTCTTC. Its protein product is CASSWTDGDNEQFF. The rearrangement links TRBV5-6 to TRBJ2-1, with D possibly being TRBD1 (6 bases). The CDR3 consists of 14 residues. Germline V CDR1 and CDR2: SGHDT, YYEEEE. V was pared by 5 bases and J by 5 bases, with 14 bases between.

This clonotype was counted a few times. The rearrangement joins TRBV19 to TRBJ2-3; D ambiguous. The CDR3 has 14 amino acids. V was clipped by 1 base and J by 7 bases, with 12 bases between them. Germline V lookup: CDR1 LNHDA, CDR2 SQIVND (reference sequence). The DNA of the CDR3 is TGTGCCAGTAGTATAGCTCAGACGCTCCATACGCAGTATTTT. It is translated as CASSIAQTLHTQYF.

The chain carries TRBV7-7 and TRBJ2-1; D is uncertain. The CDR3 loop spans 13 amino acids. The germline V gene encodes CDR1 SSHAT and CDR2 FNYEAQ (reference sequence). Trimming cost V 3 bases and J 6 bases, with 9 bases left between them. The CDR3 coding sequence is TGTGCCAGCAGCTTGAGTGAAGCCAATGAGCAGTTCTTC. Translation: CASSLSEANEQFF.

This clonotype was picked up a small number of times. The V and J genes are TRBV2 and TRBJ2-1; TRBD2 matches 11 bases. The germline V gene has CDR1 SNHLY and CDR2 FYNNEI. J was trimmed by 13 bases and V by 7 bases; bases with no gene match: 6. This CDR3 comprises 12 residues. As DNA, the CDR3 is TGTGCCAGCACGGAACTAGCGGGAGATCAGTTCTTC. Translating it yields CASTELAGDQFF.

The table lists this clonotype with a few counts. The CDR3 nucleotides are TGTGCCAGCAGCTTAGCGCGTCCTAGCGTCTACGAGCAGTACTTC. Translating gives CASSLARPSVYEQYF. The V call is TRBV7-8, the J call TRBJ2-7; tentatively, D is TRBD2 (6 bases). Trimming stripped 0 bases from V and 3 bases from J, with 12 bases between. CDR3 length equals 15 residues. CDR1 and CDR2 from the germline V gene are SGHVS and FQNEAQ. Based on the CDR3 plus reference TRBV7-8 and TRBJ2-7, the full variable domain is GAGVSQSPRYKVAKRGQDVALRCDPISGHVSLFWYQQALGQGPEFLTYFQNEAQLDKSGLPSDRFFAERPEGSVSTLKIQRTQQEDSAVYLCASSLARPSVYEQYFGPGTRLTVT.

The gene calls are TRBV7-8 and TRBJ1-4; D unresolved. Germline V gene data show CDR1 as SGHVS and CDR2 as FQNEAQ. CDR3 size: 13 residues. With 3 bases removed from V and 8 bases from J, the gap between germline ends came to 10 bases. The CDR3 bases are TGTGCCAGCAGCTTTAGGAGCGAAGAAAAACTGTTTTTT. Translated: CASSFRSEEKLFF. Full variable domain (missing parts from reference TRBV7-8 and TRBJ1-4): GAGVSQSPRYKVAKRGQDVALRCDPISGHVSLFWYQQALGQGPEFLTYFQNEAQLDKSGLPSDRFFAERPEGSVSTLKIQRTQQEDSAVYLCASSFRSEEKLFFGSGTQLSVL.

This clonotype was counted many times. The rearrangement joins TRBV29-1 to TRBJ2-1; TRBD2 agrees at 7 bases. The germline CDR1 and CDR2 sequences are SQVTM and ANQGSEA. CDR3 size: 14 residues. Losses at the gene ends were 5 bases for V and 4 bases for J; bases not matched to a gene: 8. The CDR3 DNA reads as TGCAGCGTTCAGGCTAGCGGAGGATACAATGAGCAGTTCTTC. It specifies CSVQASGGYNEQFF.

This sequence joins TRBV12-3 or TRBV12-4 and TRBJ2-3; tentatively, D is TRBD1 or TRBD2 (5 bases each). V dropped 5 bases and J dropped 4 bases, with 13 bases sitting between them. CDR3 size: 14 residues. CDR3 protein: CASSGGRTPDTQYF. CDR3 coding DNA: TGTGCCAGCAGTGGGGGTCGAACTCCAGATACGCAGTATTTT.

The chain uses TRBV6-5 and TRBJ2-7, with 9 bases lining up with TRBD1. With V trimmed by 0 bases and J by 3 bases, 6 bases remained unmatched. This CDR3 region has 16 residues. Germline CDR1 and CDR2: MNHEY and SVGAGI. CDR3 residues: CASSYSRPDRGYEQYF. The CDR3 DNA reads as TGTGCCAGCAGTTACTCTCGTCCGGACAGGGGCTACGAGCAGTACTTC.

V gene TRBV12-3 or TRBV12-4 combines with J gene TRBJ1-5, with 8 bases matching TRBD1. J gave up 4 bases and V 5 bases, and 7 bases lay outside the gene matches. The CDR3 is 15 amino acids. DNA of the CDR3: TGTGCCAGCAGTCATCGACAGGGGATTAATCAGCCCCAGCATTTT. This sequence encodes CASSHRQGINQPQHF.

The gene calls are TRBV27 and TRBJ2-1; 9 bases fit TRBD1. CDR1 is MNHEY and CDR2 is SMNVEV in the germline V gene (reference sequence). V was clipped by 3 bases and J by 7 bases; unmatched bases: 10. This CDR3 region has 16 residues. The CDR3 region has the DNA TGTGCCAGCAGTTTGACCGGGACAGGGTCGTGGAATGAGCAGTTCTTC. As protein: CASSLTGTGSWNEQFF.

The chain employs TRBV2 and TRBJ2-1, with TRBD2 matching over 12 bases. CDR1 and CDR2 from the germline V gene are SNHLY and FYNNEI. The CDR3 loop spans 16 amino acids. Germline trimming cut 5 bases from V and 6 bases from J; bases unmatched to any gene: 8. DNA for the CDR3: TGTGCCAGCAGTTCAAGGACTAGCGGGAACAGCAATGAGCAGTTCTTC. It yields the protein CASSSRTSGNSNEQFF.